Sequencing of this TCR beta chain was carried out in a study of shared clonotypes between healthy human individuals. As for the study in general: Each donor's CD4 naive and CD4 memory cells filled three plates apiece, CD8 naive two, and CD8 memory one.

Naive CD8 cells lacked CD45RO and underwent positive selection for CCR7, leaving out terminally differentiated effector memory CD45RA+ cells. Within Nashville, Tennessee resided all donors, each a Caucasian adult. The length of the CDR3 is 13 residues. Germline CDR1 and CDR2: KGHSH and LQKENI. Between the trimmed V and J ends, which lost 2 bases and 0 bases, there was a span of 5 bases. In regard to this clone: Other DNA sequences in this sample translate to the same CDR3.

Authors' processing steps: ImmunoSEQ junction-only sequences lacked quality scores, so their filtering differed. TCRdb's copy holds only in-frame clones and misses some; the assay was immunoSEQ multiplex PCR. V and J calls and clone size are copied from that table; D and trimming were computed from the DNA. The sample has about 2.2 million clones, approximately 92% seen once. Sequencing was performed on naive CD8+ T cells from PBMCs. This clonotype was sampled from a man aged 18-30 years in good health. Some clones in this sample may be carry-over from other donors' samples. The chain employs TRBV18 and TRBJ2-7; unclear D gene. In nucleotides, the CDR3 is TGTGCCAGCTCACCAACGGACTCCTACGAGCAGTACTTC. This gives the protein CASSPTDSYEQYF.